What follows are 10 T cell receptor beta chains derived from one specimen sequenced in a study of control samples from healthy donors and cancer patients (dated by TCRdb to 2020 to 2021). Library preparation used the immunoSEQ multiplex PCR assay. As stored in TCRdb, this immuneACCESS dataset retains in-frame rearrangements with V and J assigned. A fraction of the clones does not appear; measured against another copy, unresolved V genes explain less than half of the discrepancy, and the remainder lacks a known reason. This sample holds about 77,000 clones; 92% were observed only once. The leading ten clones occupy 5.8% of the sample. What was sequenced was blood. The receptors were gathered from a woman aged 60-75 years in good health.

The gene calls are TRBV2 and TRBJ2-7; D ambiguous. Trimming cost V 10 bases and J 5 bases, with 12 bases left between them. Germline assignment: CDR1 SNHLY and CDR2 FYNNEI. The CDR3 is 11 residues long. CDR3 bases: TGTGCCACCACTCGAGTCAACGAGCAGTACTTC. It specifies CATTRVNEQYF.

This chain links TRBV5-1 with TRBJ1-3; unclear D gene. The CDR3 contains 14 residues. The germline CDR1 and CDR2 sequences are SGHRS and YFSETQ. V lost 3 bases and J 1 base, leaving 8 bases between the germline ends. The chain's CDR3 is CASSSKVSGNTIYF. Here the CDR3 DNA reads TGCGCCAGCAGCTCAAAGGTATCTGGAAACACCATATATTTT.

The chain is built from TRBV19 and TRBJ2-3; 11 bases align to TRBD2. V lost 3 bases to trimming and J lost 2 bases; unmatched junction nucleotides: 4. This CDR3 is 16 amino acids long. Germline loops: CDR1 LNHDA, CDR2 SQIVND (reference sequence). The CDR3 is CASSMRLAGLTDTQYF. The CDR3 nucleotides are TGTGCCAGTAGTATGAGACTAGCGGGACTCACAGATACGCAGTATTTT.

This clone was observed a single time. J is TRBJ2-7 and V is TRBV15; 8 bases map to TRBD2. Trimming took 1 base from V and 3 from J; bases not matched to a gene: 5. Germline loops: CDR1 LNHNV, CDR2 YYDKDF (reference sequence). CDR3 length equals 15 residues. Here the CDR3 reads CATSRAMAGGYEQYF. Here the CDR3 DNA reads TGTGCCACCAGCAGAGCGATGGCGGGAGGCTACGAGCAGTACTTC.

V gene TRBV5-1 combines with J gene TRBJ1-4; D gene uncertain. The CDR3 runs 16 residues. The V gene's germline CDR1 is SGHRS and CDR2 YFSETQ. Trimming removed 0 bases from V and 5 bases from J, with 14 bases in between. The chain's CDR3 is CASSLGLRNRNEKLFF. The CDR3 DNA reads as TGCGCCAGCAGCTTGGGACTCAGGAACAGAAATGAAAAACTGTTTTTT.

CDR3 sequence (DNA): TGTGCCATCAGTGAGTCGCAGACTGTTCATGGAAACACCATATATTTT. It specifies CAISESQTVHGNTIYF. This chain connects TRBV10-3 to TRBJ1-3; D unresolved. With 0 bases removed from V and 3 bases from J, the gap between germline ends came to 12 bases. The CDR3 is 16 residues long. Germline V gene data show CDR1 as ENHRY and CDR2 as SYGVKD.

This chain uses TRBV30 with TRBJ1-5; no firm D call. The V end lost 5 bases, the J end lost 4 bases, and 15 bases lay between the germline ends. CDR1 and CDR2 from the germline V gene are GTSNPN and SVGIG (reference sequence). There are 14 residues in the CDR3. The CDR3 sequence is CAWSGPEWNQPQHF. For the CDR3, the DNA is TGTGCCTGGTCGGGTCCGGAGTGGAATCAGCCCCAGCATTTT.

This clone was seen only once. This CDR3 reads CSASPRQGLYQETQYF. As DNA, the CDR3 is TGCAGTGCTAGTCCCAGACAGGGGCTGTACCAAGAGACCCAGTACTTC. The chain is built from TRBV20-1 and TRBJ2-5; 8 nucleotides agree with TRBD1. The CDR3 has 16 amino acids. Per germline, CDR1 DFQATT and CDR2 SNEGSKA (reference sequence). With V trimmed by 3 bases and J by 0 bases, 9 bases remained unmatched.

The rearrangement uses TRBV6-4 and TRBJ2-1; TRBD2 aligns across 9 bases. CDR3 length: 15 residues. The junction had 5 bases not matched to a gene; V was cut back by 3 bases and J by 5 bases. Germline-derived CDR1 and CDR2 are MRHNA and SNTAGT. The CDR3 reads CASSEVLAGDNEQFF. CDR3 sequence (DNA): TGTGCCAGCAGTGAAGTTTTAGCGGGAGACAATGAGCAGTTCTTC.

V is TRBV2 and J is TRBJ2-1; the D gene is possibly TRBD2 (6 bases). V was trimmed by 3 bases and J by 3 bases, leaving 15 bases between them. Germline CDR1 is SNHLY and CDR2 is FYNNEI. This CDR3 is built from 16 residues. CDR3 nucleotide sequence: TGTGCCAGCAGTGACATGGGGCTAGCGATCTACAATGAGCAGTTCTTC. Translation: CASSDMGLAIYNEQFF.